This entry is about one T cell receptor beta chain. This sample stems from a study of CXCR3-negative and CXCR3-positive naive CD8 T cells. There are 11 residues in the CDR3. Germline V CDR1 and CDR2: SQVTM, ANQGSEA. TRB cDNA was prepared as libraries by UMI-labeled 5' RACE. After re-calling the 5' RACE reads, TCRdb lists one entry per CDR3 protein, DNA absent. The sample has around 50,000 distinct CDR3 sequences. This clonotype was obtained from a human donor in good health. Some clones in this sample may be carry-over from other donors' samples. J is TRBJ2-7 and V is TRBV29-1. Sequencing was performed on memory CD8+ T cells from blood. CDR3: CSVEENYEQYF.